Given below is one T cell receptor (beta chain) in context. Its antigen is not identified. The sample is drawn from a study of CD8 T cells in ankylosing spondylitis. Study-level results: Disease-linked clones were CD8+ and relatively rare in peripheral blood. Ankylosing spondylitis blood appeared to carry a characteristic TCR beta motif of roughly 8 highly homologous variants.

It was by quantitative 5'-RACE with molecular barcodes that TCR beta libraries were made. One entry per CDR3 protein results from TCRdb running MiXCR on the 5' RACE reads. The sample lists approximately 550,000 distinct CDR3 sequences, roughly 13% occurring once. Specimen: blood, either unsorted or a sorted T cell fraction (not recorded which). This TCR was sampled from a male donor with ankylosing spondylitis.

CDR3 coding DNA: TGTGCCAGCAGTCTCCAGGGTTGGAGGCCCAATGAGCAGTTCTTC. It is translated as CASSLQGWRPNEQFF. The chain joins TRBV6-2 or TRBV6-3 to TRBJ2-1, with D perhaps matching TRBD1 or TRBD2 (5 bases each). Germline CDR1 MNHEY, CDR2 SVGEGT. This CDR3 contains 15 residues. The V end lost 5 bases, the J end lost 6 bases, and 17 bases lay between the germline ends.